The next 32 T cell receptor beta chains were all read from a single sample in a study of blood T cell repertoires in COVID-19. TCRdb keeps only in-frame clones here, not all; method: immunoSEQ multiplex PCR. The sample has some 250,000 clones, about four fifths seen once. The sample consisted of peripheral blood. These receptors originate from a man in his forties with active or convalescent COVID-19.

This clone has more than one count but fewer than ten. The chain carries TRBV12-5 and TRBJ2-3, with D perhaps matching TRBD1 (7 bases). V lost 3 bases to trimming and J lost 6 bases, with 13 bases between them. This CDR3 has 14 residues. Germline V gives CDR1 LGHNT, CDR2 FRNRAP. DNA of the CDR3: TGTGCTAGTGGTTTACCTCAGGGGGGCGATACGCAGTATTTT. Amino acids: CASGLPQGGDTQYF.

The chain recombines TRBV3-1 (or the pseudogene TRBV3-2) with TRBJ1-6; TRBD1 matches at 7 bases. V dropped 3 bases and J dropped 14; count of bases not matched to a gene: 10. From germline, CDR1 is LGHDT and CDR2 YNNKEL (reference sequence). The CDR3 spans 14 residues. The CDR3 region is CASSQTWDSPTLHF. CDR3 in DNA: TGTGCCAGCAGCCAGACCTGGGACAGCCCGACCCTCCACTTT.

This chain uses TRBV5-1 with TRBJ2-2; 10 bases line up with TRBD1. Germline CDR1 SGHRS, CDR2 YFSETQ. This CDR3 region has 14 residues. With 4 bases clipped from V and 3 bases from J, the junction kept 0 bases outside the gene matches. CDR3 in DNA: TGCGCCAGCAGCGGACAGGGGGACACCGGGGAGCTGTTTTTT. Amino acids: CASSGQGDTGELFF.

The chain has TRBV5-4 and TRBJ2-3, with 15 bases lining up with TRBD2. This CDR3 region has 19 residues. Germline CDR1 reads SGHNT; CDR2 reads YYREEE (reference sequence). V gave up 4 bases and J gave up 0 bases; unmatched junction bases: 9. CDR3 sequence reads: CASSRTGLAGGTSTDTQYF. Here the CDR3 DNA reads TGTGCCAGCAGCCGAACGGGACTAGCGGGAGGTACTAGCACAGATACGCAGTATTTT.

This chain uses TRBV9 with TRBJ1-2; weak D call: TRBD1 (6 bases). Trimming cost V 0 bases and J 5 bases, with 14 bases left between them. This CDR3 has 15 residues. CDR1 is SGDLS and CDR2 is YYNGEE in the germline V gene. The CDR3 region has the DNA TGTGCCAGCAGCGTAGATCTACAGGGAGTGTATGGCTACACCTTC. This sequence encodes CASSVDLQGVYGYTF.

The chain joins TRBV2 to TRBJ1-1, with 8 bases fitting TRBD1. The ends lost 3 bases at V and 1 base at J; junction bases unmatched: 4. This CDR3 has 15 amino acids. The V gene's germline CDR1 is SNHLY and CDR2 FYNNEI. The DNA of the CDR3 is TGTGCCAGCAGTGACAGGGGGCAAGGGAACACTGAAGCTTTCTTT. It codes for CASSDRGQGNTEAFF.

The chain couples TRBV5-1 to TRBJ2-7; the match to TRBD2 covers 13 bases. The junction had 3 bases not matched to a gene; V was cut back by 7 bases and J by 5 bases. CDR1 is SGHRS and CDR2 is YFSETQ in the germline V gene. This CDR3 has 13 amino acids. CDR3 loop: CASRTSGSNEQYF. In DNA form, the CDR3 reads TGCGCCAGCCGGACTAGCGGGAGTAACGAGCAGTACTTC.

The CDR3 protein is CASSISFSNYGYTF. The DNA for the CDR3 is TGTGCCAGTAGTATTTCGTTCAGTAACTATGGCTACACCTTC. The V and J genes are TRBV19 and TRBJ1-2; D not resolved. The V gene lost 3 bases and the J gene lost 1 base, with 9 bases spanning the gap. CDR3 length equals 14 residues. Germline CDR1 is LNHDA and CDR2 is SQIVND (reference sequence).

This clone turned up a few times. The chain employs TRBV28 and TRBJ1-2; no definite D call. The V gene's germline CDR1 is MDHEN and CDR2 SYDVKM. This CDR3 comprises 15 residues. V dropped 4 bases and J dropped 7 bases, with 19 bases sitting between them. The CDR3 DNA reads TGTGCCAGCAGTTCGGCGGGATTAAGGCGGGGTGGCTACACCTTC. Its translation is CASSSAGLRRGGYTF.

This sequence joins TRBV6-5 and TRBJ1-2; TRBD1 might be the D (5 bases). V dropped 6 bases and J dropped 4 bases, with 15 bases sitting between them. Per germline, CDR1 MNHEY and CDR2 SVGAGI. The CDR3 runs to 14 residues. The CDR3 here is CASSAIRQTYGYTF. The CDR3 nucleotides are TGTGCCAGCAGCGCTATTAGACAGACCTATGGCTACACCTTC.

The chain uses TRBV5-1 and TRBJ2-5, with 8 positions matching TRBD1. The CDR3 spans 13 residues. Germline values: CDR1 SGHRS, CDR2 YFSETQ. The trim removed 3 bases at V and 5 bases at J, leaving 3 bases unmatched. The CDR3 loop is CASSSGQGETQYF. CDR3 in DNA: TGCGCCAGCAGCTCCGGACAGGGTGAGACCCAGTACTTC. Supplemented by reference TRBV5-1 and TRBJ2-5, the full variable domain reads KAGVTQTPRYLIKTRGQQVTLSCSPISGHRSVSWYQQTPGQGLQFLFEYFSETQRNKGNFPGRFSGRQFSNSRSEMNVSTLELGDSALYLCASSSGQGETQYFGPGTRLLVL.

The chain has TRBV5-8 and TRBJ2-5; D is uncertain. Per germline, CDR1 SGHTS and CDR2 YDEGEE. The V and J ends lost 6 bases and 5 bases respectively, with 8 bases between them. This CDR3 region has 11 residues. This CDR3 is CASTRVETQYF. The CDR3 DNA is TGTGCCAGCACCCGGGTGGAGACCCAGTACTTC.

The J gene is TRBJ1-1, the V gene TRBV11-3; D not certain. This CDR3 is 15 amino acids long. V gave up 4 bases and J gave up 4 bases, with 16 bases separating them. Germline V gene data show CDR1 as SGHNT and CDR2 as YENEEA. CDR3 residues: CASSSRALFSTEAFF. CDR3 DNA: TGTGCCAGCAGCTCGCGGGCGCTCTTCAGCACTGAAGCTTTCTTT.

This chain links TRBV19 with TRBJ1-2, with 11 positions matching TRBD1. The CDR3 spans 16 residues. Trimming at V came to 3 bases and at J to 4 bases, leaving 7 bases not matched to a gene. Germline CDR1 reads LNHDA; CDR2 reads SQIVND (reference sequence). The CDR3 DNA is TGTGCCAGTAGTATCGGACAGGGGGCCCTCCTCTATGGCTACACCTTC. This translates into CASSIGQGALLYGYTF.

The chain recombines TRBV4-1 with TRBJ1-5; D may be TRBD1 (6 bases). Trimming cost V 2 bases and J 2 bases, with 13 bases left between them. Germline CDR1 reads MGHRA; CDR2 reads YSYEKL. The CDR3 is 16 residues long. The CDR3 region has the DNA TGCGCCAGCAGCCAATCAGCGGACAGCCGCAATCAGCCCCAGCATTTT. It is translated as CASSQSADSRNQPQHF.

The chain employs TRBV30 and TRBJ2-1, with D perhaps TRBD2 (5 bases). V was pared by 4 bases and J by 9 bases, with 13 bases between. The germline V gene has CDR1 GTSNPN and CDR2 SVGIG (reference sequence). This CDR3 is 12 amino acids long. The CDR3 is CAWIPGLTEQFF. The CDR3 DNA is TGTGCCTGGATCCCCGGACTGACTGAGCAGTTCTTC.

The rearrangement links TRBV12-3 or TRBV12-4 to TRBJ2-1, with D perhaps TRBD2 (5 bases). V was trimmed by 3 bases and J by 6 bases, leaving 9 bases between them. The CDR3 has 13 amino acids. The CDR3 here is CASSLRVGNEQFF. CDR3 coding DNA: TGTGCCAGCAGTTTGAGGGTCGGCAATGAGCAGTTCTTC.

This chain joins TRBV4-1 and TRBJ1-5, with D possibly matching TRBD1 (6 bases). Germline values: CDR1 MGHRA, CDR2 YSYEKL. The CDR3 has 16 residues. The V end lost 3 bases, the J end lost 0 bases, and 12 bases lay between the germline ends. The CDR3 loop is CASSHGQTPSNQPQHF. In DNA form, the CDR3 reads TGCGCCAGCAGCCACGGACAGACTCCTAGCAATCAGCCCCAGCATTTT.

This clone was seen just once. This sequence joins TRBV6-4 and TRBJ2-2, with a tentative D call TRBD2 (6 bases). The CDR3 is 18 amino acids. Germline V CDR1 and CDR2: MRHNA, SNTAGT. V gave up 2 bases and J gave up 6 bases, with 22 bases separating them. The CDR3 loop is CASSDGLLGGGGPGELFF. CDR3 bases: TGTGCCAGCAGTGACGGGTTGTTGGGGGGTGGAGGTCCCGGGGAGCTGTTTTTT.

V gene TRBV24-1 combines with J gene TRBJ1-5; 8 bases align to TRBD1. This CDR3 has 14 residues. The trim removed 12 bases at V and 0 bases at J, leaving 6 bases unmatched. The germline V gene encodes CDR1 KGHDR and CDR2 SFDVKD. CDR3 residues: CAVGQGVSNQPQHF. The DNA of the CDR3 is TGTGCCGTCGGACAGGGAGTTAGCAATCAGCCCCAGCATTTT.

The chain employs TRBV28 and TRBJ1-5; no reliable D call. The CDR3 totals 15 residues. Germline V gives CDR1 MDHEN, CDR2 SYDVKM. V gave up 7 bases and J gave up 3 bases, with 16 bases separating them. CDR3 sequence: CASNGRRQNNQPQHF. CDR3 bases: TGTGCCAGCAACGGGAGGAGGCAAAACAATCAGCCCCAGCATTTT.

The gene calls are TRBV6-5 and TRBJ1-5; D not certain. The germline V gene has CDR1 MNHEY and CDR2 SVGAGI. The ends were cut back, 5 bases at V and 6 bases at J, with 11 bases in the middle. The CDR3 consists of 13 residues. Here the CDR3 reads CASSPKAGQPQHF. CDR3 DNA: TGTGCCAGCAGTCCCAAGGCGGGTCAGCCCCAGCATTTT.

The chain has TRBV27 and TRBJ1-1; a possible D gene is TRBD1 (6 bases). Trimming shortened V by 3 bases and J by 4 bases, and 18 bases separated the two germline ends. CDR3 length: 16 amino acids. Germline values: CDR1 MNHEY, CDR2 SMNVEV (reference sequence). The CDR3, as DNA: TGTGCCAGCAGTTTTACCCTAGGACAGCGGGGCACTGAAGCTTTCTTT. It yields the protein CASSFTLGQRGTEAFF.

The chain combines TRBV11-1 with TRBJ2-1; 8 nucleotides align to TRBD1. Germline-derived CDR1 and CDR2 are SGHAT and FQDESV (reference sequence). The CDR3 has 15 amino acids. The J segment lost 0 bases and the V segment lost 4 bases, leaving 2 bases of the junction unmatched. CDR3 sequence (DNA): TGTGCCAGCAGCTCCGGGACAGGCTCCTACAATGAGCAGTTCTTC. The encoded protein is CASSSGTGSYNEQFF.

In DNA form, the CDR3 reads TGTGCCACCAGTGTTGGCAGGCCGGATGATACGCAGTATTTT. Its translation is CATSVGRPDDTQYF. The chain links TRBV24-1 to TRBJ2-3; D is undetermined. Germline V gene lookup returns CDR1 KGHDR and CDR2 SFDVKD. V was clipped by 5 bases and J by 6 bases, with 14 bases between them. The CDR3 spans 14 residues.

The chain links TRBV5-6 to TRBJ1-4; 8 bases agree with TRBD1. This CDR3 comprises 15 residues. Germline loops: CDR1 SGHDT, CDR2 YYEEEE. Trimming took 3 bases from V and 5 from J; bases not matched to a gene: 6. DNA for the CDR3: TGTGCCAGCAGCTCGCGGGGACAGGAAAATGAAAAACTGTTTTTT. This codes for CASSSRGQENEKLFF.

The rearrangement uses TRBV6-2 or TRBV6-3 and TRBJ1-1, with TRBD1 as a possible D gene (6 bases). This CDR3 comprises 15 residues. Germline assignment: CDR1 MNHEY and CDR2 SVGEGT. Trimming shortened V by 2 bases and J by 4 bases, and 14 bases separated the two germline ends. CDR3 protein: CASSYRPGEGTEAFF. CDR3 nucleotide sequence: TGTGCCAGCAGTTACCGGCCAGGGGAGGGCACTGAAGCTTTCTTT.

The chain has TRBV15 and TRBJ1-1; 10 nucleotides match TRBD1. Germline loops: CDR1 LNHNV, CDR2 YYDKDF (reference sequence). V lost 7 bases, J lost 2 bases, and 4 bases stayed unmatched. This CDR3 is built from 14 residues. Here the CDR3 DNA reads TGTGCCACCATAGGGGACAGGGGTAACACTGAAGCTTTCTTT. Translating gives CATIGDRGNTEAFF.

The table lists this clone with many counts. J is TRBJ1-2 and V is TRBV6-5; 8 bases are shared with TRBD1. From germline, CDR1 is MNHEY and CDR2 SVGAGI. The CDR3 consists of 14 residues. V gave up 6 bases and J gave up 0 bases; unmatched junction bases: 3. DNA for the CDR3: TGTGCCAGCAGAGGGACAGGAGCTAACTATGGCTACACCTTC. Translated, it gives CASRGTGANYGYTF.

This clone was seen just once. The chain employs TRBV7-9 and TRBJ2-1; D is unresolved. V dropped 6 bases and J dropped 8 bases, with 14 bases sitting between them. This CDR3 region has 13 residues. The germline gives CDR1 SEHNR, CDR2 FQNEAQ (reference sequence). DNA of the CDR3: TGTGCCAGCAGTTCTTTGGGCTTCGATGAGCAGTTCTTC. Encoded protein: CASSSLGFDEQFF.

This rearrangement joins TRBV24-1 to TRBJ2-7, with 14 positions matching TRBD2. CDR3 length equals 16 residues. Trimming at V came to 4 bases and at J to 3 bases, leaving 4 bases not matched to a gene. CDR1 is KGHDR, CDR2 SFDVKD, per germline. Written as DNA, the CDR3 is TGTGCCACCAGTGACGGACTAGCGGGAGGTCACTACGAGCAGTACTTC. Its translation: CATSDGLAGGHYEQYF.

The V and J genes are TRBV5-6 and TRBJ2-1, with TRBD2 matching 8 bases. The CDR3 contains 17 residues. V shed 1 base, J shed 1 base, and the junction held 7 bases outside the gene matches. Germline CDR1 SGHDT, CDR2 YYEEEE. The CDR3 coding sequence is TGTGCCAGCAGCTTGTGGCGCGGGGGGCCTTCCTACAATGAGCAGTTCTTC. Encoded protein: CASSLWRGGPSYNEQFF. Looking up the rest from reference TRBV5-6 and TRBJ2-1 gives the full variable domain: DAGVTQSPTHLIKTRGQQVTLRCSPKSGHDTVSWYQQALGQGPQFIFQYYEEEERQRGNFPDRFSGHQFPNYSSELNVNALLLGDSALYLCASSLWRGGPSYNEQFFGPGTRLTVL.